The sequence of this T cell receptor beta chain was determined in a study of T cell repertoires in cytomegalovirus infection. Study-wide context: Through public TCR beta signatures, both CMV infection and matching HLA type were indicated.

For this clonotype: The target antigen is unknown.

TCRdb ran MiXCR on the reads and lists one entry per CDR3 protein. The table lists around 360,000 distinct CDR3 sequences, roughly 36% of them singletons. General study points: It was HLA-C-restricted CMV-specific TCR beta clonotypes that dominated the response ex vivo.

The sequence derives from a human donor in good health (CMV status not recorded). Some clones in this sample may be carry-over from other donors' samples. The starting material was cultured PBMCs, obtained from culture after CMV antigen stimulation.

In DNA, the CDR3 is TGCAGCGTTGAGCAAGACACCCGGAACTATGGCTACACCTTC. Amino acid sequence: CSVEQDTRNYGYTF. The V gene is TRBV29-1, the J gene TRBJ1-2; the D is unclear. Germline-derived CDR1 and CDR2 are SQVTM and ANQGSEA. CDR3 length: 14 amino acids. Trimming cost V 3 bases and J 2 bases, with 13 bases left between them.